This T cell receptor beta chain was recovered during a study of tissue T cells after allogeneic stem cell transplantation. Notes on the study in general: Few T cell clones were shared across patients, but motif clusters showed tissue-specific shared signatures. Only a limited share of tissue TCRs appeared in blood or spleen.

Described time point: mouse harvest day 7 after allogeneic transplant. Each mouse received 10^7 T-cell-depleted marrow cells plus 10^6 splenic CD5+ T cells by tail vein. This clone appeared a single time. What it binds is not known. Gene names are the mouse ones. TCRdb's copy holds only in-frame clones and misses some; the assay was immunoSEQ multiplex PCR. The sample records under 6,000 clones, about 50% being singletons. The source material was gut tissue. This TCR derives from a female BALB/c mouse given C57BL/6 T cells with graft-versus-host disease after an allogeneic hematopoietic cell transplant.

CDR3 in amino acids: CASSSSTGGSAETLYF. CDR3 bases read: TGTGCAAGCAGCTCCTCGACTGGGGGTAGTGCAGAAACGCTGTAT. This rearrangement joins TRBV16 to TRBJ2-3; 9 positions agree with TRBD2. The read is 1 residue too short to cover the CDR3 end, so that end is filled in from the germline J gene. This CDR3 region has 16 residues. Trimming removed 4 bases from V and 0 bases from J; junction bases left unmatched: 5. Germline V gives CDR1 SGHSA, CDR2 FRNQAP. Filled out from reference TRBV16 and TRBJ2-3, the complete variable domain reads NAGVIQTPRHKVTGKGQEATLWCEPISGHSAVFWYRQTIVQGLEFLTYFRNQAPIDDSGMPKERFSAQMPNQSHSTLKIQSTQPQDSAVYLCASSSSTGGSAETLYFGSGTRLTVL.